This section outlines one T cell receptor beta chain sequence together with its context. Antigen unknown. Germline assignment: CDR1 SQVTM and CDR2 ANQGSEA. The CDR3 length is 14 residues. Trimming removed 4 bases from V and 7 bases from J; junction bases left unmatched: 8. The data are from a study of T cells in localized non-small cell lung cancer. Produced via immunoSEQ multiplex PCR; TCRdb's table is partial and in-frame only. The table has fewer than 45,000 clones, 88% seen once. Study results and caveats: Adjacent uninvolved lung tissue had the highest T cell clonality, exceeding tumor. Those with higher blood T cell density had longer overall survival. Adjacent lung exhibited a median of about 50 among the 100 most abundant tumor clones. Analysis by sequencing included only one tumor region, so heterogeneity remains possible.

The source of this sequence is an older female donor with stage I squamous cell lung carcinoma. The sample here was peripheral blood, taken before any cancer treatment. The chain employs TRBV29-1 and TRBJ2-1, with TRBD2 identical over 9 bases. CDR3 region: CSVGMTSGGNEQFF. In nucleotides, the CDR3 is TGCAGCGTTGGTATGACTAGCGGAGGGAATGAGCAGTTCTTC.